This T cell receptor (beta chain) was observed in a study of Ad26.COV2.S vaccination and SARS-CoV-2 variants. Points from the study as a whole: People who got the vaccine or the placebo had similar non-spike TCR breadth. Reports say spike-specific CD8+ and CD4+ T cell responses covered substantial breadth after vaccination. Total T cell responses were possibly underestimated by TCR breadth and depth analyses.

Trimming took off 0 bases at V and 5 bases at J, with 19 bases between the two ends. Germline-derived CDR1 and CDR2 are MNHEY and SVGEGT. The CDR3 spans 17 residues. This clone was seen a few times. What it recognizes is unknown. Produced via immunoSEQ multiplex PCR; TCRdb's table is partial and in-frame only. This sample yields tens of thousands of clones, of which under 90% are seen a single time; approximately 15% belongs to the top ten. This sequence joins TRBV6-2 or TRBV6-3 and TRBJ1-2, with unresolved D. Specimen: peripheral blood, collected after recovery from COVID-19. This sequence originates from a human donor who had recovered from COVID-19. DNA of the CDR3: TGTGCCAGCAGTTACTCCACCTTCAGGAACCCTGGGTATGGCTACACCTTC. Its translation: CASSYSTFRNPGYGYTF.